The rows below give T cell receptor beta chains drawn from one sample of a study of T cell responses to AZD1222 COVID-19 vaccine. Here immunoSEQ multiplex PCR was the method, and the copy in TCRdb shows in-frame clones only, minus some. The sample yields about 110,000 clones, 85% to 90% seen once. This sample comprised peripheral blood, obtained on day 0 of AZD1222 vaccination. These TCRs come from an adult in good health. The CDR3 runs from the conserved cysteine through the conserved F or W. The D gene is left open where the match is weak. For some rows the clone size is stated as once, few or many, or as a class when expanded; others skip it.

TGTGCCAGCGTATGGGTCATTAATGAAAAACTGTTTTTT,CASVWVINEKLFF,TRBV6-5,TRBJ1-4,NA,NA
TGTGCCTGGAGTGTACGGGCCACCGGGGAGCTGTTTTTT,CAWSVRATGELFF,TRBV30,TRBJ2-2,NA,NA
TGTGCCATCATGCAGGGGGGTAATTCACCCCTCCACTTT,CAIMQGGNSPLHF,TRBV10-3,TRBJ1-6,TRBD1,NA
TGTGCCAGCAGAGACTTCTCTAGCACAGATACGCAGTATTTT,CASRDFSSTDTQYF,TRBV28,TRBJ2-3,NA,NA
TGTGCCAGCAGCCAAGAAAGCCCCGGGACAGGGGTCGTTAGCAATCAGCCCCAGCATTTT,CASSQESPGTGVVSNQPQHF,TRBV3-1/TRBV3-2,TRBJ1-5,TRBD1,NA
TGTGCCAGCAGCTTGGACAAAGGAGAGACCCAGTACTTC,CASSLDKGETQYF,TRBV5-5,TRBJ2-5,NA,NA
TGTGCCAGCAGCCCCATGGGGGGAAGCACAGATACGCAGTATTTT,CASSPMGGSTDTQYF,TRBV7-6,TRBJ2-3,NA,NA
TGTGCCAGCAGCTTGGTGGGCTCCTTACGGGAAAAACTGTTTTTT,CASSLVGSLREKLFF,TRBV5-5,TRBJ1-4,NA,NA
TGTGCCAGCAGACAAAGGGTCTCGGGGGAAAAAACTGAAGCTTTCTTT,CASRQRVSGEKTEAFF,TRBV7-9,TRBJ1-1,NA,once
TGCGCCAGCAGCTTGGACGTGGGGGCTACAGATACGCAGTATTTT,CASSLDVGATDTQYF,TRBV5-1,TRBJ2-3,NA,NA
TGTGCCAGCAGCCTCGAGGGGGGGGACCAAGAGACCCAGTACTTC,CASSLEGGDQETQYF,TRBV3-1/TRBV3-2,TRBJ2-5,NA,NA
TGTGCCAGTTCGGCCTCCGGGGCCAACGTCCTGACTTTC,CASSASGANVLTF,TRBV12-3/TRBV12-4,TRBJ2-6,NA,NA
TGTGCCAGCTCAGGAGCGGGGACTTACAATGAGCAGTTCTTC,CASSGAGTYNEQFF,TRBV18,TRBJ2-1,TRBD2,once
TGTGCCAGCAGCGCGAAGGGGGGTACAGGGAGTAGTAGGGACATTCAGTACTTC,CASSAKGGTGSSRDIQYF,TRBV7-8,TRBJ2-4,NA,once
TGTGCCAGCAGCCTTATAGCGGGGCCGGGTTCGGCCCAGTACTTC,CASSLIAGPGSAQYF,TRBV7-3,TRBJ2-5,TRBD2,NA
TGTGCCTGGAGTGTACGTTTCGGTGTTAACTATGGCTACACCTTC,CAWSVRFGVNYGYTF,TRBV30,TRBJ1-2,NA,NA
TGCGCCAGCAGCCAAGTCCGGTCCTACAATGAGCAGTTCTTC,CASSQVRSYNEQFF,TRBV4-1,TRBJ2-1,NA,NA
TGTGCCAGCAGCCCCCGGCTAGCGGGGGGGTACCAAGAGACCCAGTACTTC,CASSPRLAGGYQETQYF,TRBV3-1/TRBV3-2,TRBJ2-5,TRBD2,NA
TGTGCCAGCAGCTTAGTGGGGAGGGGACAAGAGACCCAGTACTTC,CASSLVGRGQETQYF,TRBV11-2,TRBJ2-5,TRBD2,NA
TGTGCCAGCAGTTCGGTCTACTTGAGAATCTACGAGCAGTACTTC,CASSSVYLRIYEQYF,TRBV6-2/TRBV6-3,TRBJ2-7,NA,NA
TGTGCCAGCCGACTAGCGGGGCTACTGGGGAATGAGCAGTTCTTC,CASRLAGLLGNEQFF,TRBV2,TRBJ2-1,TRBD2,few
TGTGCCAGCAGCGCCTCCGGGACACCTGTTTACGAAGAGCAGTACTTC,CASSASGTPVYEEQYF,TRBV9,TRBJ2-7,NA,NA
TGTGCCAGCAGTTTTAGACTAGACTCTGGAAACACCATATATTTT,CASSFRLDSGNTIYF,TRBV28,TRBJ1-3,NA,NA
TGTGCCAGCAGCCGAAAGATACTAGCCAGCTCCTACGAGCAGTACTTC,CASSRKILASSYEQYF,TRBV5-6,TRBJ2-7,NA,NA
TGTGCCAGCAGTTTAACGGGACAGGGGGGCTACGAGCAGTACTTC,CASSLTGQGGYEQYF,TRBV27,TRBJ2-7,TRBD1,once
TGCGCCAGCAGCTTGGAGGGGGGGCCCCTCTACGAGCAGTACTTC,CASSLEGGPLYEQYF,TRBV5-1,TRBJ2-7,NA,NA
TGTGCCAGCTCACCACAGCCGACAGCAAGCAATCAGCCCCAGCATTTT,CASSPQPTASNQPQHF,TRBV18,TRBJ1-5,NA,NA
TGTGCCAGCTCACCGACAGGGGGCACTGAAGCTTTCTTT,CASSPTGGTEAFF,TRBV18,TRBJ1-1,TRBD1,few
TGTGCCAGCAGTGACTCGGACAGGGGTGACTATGGCTACACCTTC,CASSDSDRGDYGYTF,TRBV6-4,TRBJ1-2,TRBD1,NA
TGTGCCAGCAGTTACGGTGGTCTAGCTAGCACAGATACGCAGTATTTT,CASSYGGLASTDTQYF,TRBV6-6,TRBJ2-3,NA,once
TGTGCCAGCAGTTACGCTGGGGGACAGGCTTTCTTT,CASSYAGGQAFF,TRBV6-5,TRBJ1-1,TRBD1,NA
TGTGCCATCAGTGAGTCCACAGGGGCCGGAGATACGCAGTATTTT,CAISESTGAGDTQYF,TRBV10-3,TRBJ2-3,TRBD1,NA
TGCGCCAGCACCCCGGGACTTCTTAGCAATCAGCCCCAGCATTTT,CASTPGLLSNQPQHF,TRBV4-1,TRBJ1-5,NA,once
TGTGCCAGCAGGGGACCGGCTTCGGGATACGAGCAGTACTTC,CASRGPASGYEQYF,TRBV2,TRBJ2-7,NA,NA
TGTGCCAGCAGTCCTCACACCGGGACTAGCGCTTACAATGAGCAGTTCTTC,CASSPHTGTSAYNEQFF,TRBV6-6,TRBJ2-1,TRBD2,few
TGTGCCAGTGCACAGGGCACCCCCGGGGAGCTGTTTTTT,CASAQGTPGELFF,TRBV25-1,TRBJ2-2,NA,NA
TGTGCCAGCAGTCGCACTAGCGGGGCTACCTACGAGCAGTACTTC,CASSRTSGATYEQYF,TRBV7-8,TRBJ2-7,TRBD2,NA
TGTGCCACCAGCAGAGATGATGACTCGGGACACTCTGGCTACACCTTC,CATSRDDDSGHSGYTF,TRBV15,TRBJ1-2,NA,NA
TGTGCCAGCAGCCCCTACGGGCTCAACTCTGGAAACACCATATATTTT,CASSPYGLNSGNTIYF,TRBV3-1/TRBV3-2,TRBJ1-3,NA,NA
TGTGCCAGCAGTTACTCTCCAGGCCCGGACTACGAGCAGTACTTC,CASSYSPGPDYEQYF,TRBV6-5,TRBJ2-7,NA,NA
TGTGCCAGCACAACTAGTCAGGAGACCCAGTACTTC,CASTTSQETQYF,TRBV6-5,TRBJ2-5,NA,NA
TGTGCCAGCGGCGCCTCCAGGGTTTTTAAGGGCTACACCTTC,CASGASRVFKGYTF,TRBV11-2,TRBJ1-2,NA,NA
TGTGCCAGCACCAAGGGGGAATCCTACCCCAATGAGCAGTTCTTC,CASTKGESYPNEQFF,TRBV21-1,TRBJ2-1,NA,NA
TGTGCCAGCAGCTTAGGCAGGACTAACTATGGCTACACCTTC,CASSLGRTNYGYTF,TRBV13,TRBJ1-2,NA,NA
TGTGCCAGCAGCGCGCGTTCCCAAGAGACCCAGTACTTC,CASSARSQETQYF,TRBV7-3,TRBJ2-5,NA,NA
TGTGCCAGCAGGGGACAGGGTAGTGGCTACACCTTC,CASRGQGSGYTF,TRBV6-5,TRBJ1-2,TRBD1,NA
TGCGCCAGCAGCTTGGCCAAATGGGCAGGGGTCGGAAACACCATATATTTT,CASSLAKWAGVGNTIYF,TRBV5-1,TRBJ1-3,NA,once
TGTGCCATCAGTGAAGAGGGACGGGATGGCTACACCTTC,CAISEEGRDGYTF,TRBV10-3,TRBJ1-2,NA,NA
TGTGCCTGGAGTGTACCAGGGGGCAATCAGCCCCAGCATTTT,CAWSVPGGNQPQHF,TRBV30,TRBJ1-5,NA,few
TGCAGCGTGACCCCTGGGGGGCGATTCTACGAGCAGTACTTC,CSVTPGGRFYEQYF,TRBV29-1,TRBJ2-7,NA,NA
TGTGCCAGCAGCCTGGACAGGTTGGGCTACACCTTC,CASSLDRLGYTF,TRBV7-2,TRBJ1-2,TRBD1,few
TGTGCCAGCAGTGAACACCTACAGGGAGCCTATGGCTACACCTTC,CASSEHLQGAYGYTF,TRBV6-1,TRBJ1-2,NA,NA
TGTGCCAGCAGCTTAGAGGAAGGGGCCTACAATGAGCAGTTCTTC,CASSLEEGAYNEQFF,TRBV11-3,TRBJ2-1,NA,NA